This T cell receptor beta chain was sequenced for a study of CD4 T cells in relation to SARS-CoV-2 and coronaviruses. CD4+ T cells from unexposed donors were obtained before the COVID-19 pandemic (2011-2018). The CDR3 runs 15 residues. Between the trimmed V and J ends, which lost 1 base and 2 bases, there was a span of 11 bases. Germline V gene data show CDR1 as LGHDT and CDR2 as YNNKEL (reference sequence). Clones were sequenced by immunoSEQ multiplex PCR, and TCRdb holds only the in-frame ones, with some missing. The data show about 65,000 clones, 80% to 90% seen once. The TCR sequence derives from a human donor in good health. Sequencing was carried out using memory CD4+ T cells from PBMCs. The chain recombines TRBV3-1 (or the pseudogene TRBV3-2) with TRBJ2-5, with D uncertain. The CDR3 loop reads CASSQVGQPQETQYF. The CDR3 nucleotides are TGTGCCAGCAGCCAAGTTGGTCAGCCTCAAGAGACCCAGTACTTC.